This T cell receptor (beta chain) emerged from a study of circulating CD8 cells and anti-PD-1 response in melanoma. On the study more broadly: Every 2 weeks, patients got 3 mg/kg nivolumab intravenously. Response groups: complete/partial responders versus stable/progressive non-responders. The study's findings and limits: Under 8% of TRB clonotypes were shared between subsets at M1.

The QIAseq Immune Repertoire TCR panel built the libraries from approximately 16 ng of total RNA. TCRdb redid the calling of the reads with MiXCR, one entry per CDR3 protein. Of roughly 350 distinct CDR3 sequences in the sample, more than 9% were seen once. V lost 1 base and J lost 1, with 7 bases in between. Germline V gene data show CDR1 as MNHEY and CDR2 as SMNVEV (reference sequence). There are 14 residues in the CDR3. By frequency in the sample, this clonotype is large. The antigen remains unidentified. From live CD3+CD8+TCRalphabeta+ cells, four PD-1 and/or TIGIT subsets were sorted. The chain combines TRBV27 with TRBJ1-1; no clear D gene. The sequence was collected from a human donor with melanoma. This material consisted of CD8+ T cells from PBMCs, taken at baseline or after one month of anti-PD-1 therapy (not recorded which). In DNA, the CDR3 is TGTGCCAGCAGTTTATTAGGGTCGAACACTGAAGCTTTCTTT. Amino acids: CASSLLGSNTEAFF.